This T cell receptor beta chain was observed in a study of patients and donors after allogeneic stem cell transplantation. Germline loops: CDR1 SGHRS, CDR2 YFSETQ. The CDR3 sequence is 14 residues long. Deletions cut 4 bases from V and 9 bases from J, with 19 bases between. This clonotype came up a few times. TCRdb redid the calling of the RT-PCR reads with MiXCR, one entry per CDR3 protein. This table has approximately 150,000 distinct CDR3 sequences, 30% to 45% appearing once. Sequencing was done on a sample of blood, either unsorted or a sorted T cell fraction (not recorded which). V and J are TRBV5-1 and TRBJ1-2, with no clear D. The sequence came from a human donor who was either an allogeneic HSCT recipient or a stem cell or donor lymphocyte infusion donor (not recorded which). It is not recorded whose cells these are; they may come from a transplant donor. The CDR3 spells CASSPDPGLKSYTF. The CDR3, as DNA: TGCGCCAGCAGCCCGGACCCCGGACTTAAGAGCTACACCTTC.